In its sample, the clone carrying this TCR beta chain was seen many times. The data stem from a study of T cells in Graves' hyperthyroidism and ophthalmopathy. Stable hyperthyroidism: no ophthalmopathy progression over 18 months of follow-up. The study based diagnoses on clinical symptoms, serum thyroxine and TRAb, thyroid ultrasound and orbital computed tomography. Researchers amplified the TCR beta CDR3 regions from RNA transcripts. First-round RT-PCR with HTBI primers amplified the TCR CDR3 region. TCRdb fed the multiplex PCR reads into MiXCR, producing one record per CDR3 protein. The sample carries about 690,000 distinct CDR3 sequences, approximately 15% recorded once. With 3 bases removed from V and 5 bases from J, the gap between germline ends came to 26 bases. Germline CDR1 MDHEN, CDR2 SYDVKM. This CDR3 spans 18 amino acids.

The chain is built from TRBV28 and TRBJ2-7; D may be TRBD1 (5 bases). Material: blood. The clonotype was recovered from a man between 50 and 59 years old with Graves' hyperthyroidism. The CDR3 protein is CASSFSVGRPLNRNEQYF. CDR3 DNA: TGTGCCAGCAGTTTTTCTGTAGGTCGTCCCTTAAACAGGAACGAGCAGTACTTC.